This T cell receptor (beta chain) emerged from a study of T cell responses to AZD1222 COVID-19 vaccine. The study's findings and limits: Spike-specific TCR breadth and depth both grew after two AZD1222 doses.

Measured with immunoSEQ multiplex PCR; TCRdb has only the in-frame clones, and not every one. Of under 200,000 clones in the sample, about 95% were seen once. Trimming stripped 5 bases from V and 5 bases from J, with 13 bases between. Germline CDR1 MNHEY, CDR2 SMNVEV (reference sequence). CDR3 length: 14 residues. In regard to this clone: Its antigen is unidentified.

This chain uses TRBV27 with TRBJ2-1, with a tentative D call TRBD2 (5 bases). The sample here was peripheral blood, taken on day 0 of AZD1222 vaccination. This clonotype was obtained from an adult in good health. The CDR3 loop is CASSLRSGNNEQFF. DNA of the CDR3: TGTGCCAGCAGTCTGAGATCGGGAAACAATGAGCAGTTCTTC.